A single sample gave rise to the 27 T cell receptor beta chains below, sequenced in a study of OX40 agonist ivuxolimab in advanced cancers. TCRdb's copy holds only in-frame clones and misses some; the assay was immunoSEQ multiplex PCR. The sample includes around 140,000 clones, less than 95% seen only once; the top ten take approximately 0.99%. The sample consisted of CD4+ or CD8+ T cells sorted from blood, taken in a trial of the OX40 agonist ivuxolimab. The receptors here all came from an adult with an advanced solid tumor such as melanoma, head and neck, liver or kidney cancer.

The V and J genes are TRBV27 and TRBJ1-4, with D maybe TRBD1 (5 bases). V lost 6 bases to trimming and J lost 1 base, with 15 bases between them. CDR3 length equals 16 residues. Germline V gives CDR1 MNHEY, CDR2 SMNVEV (reference sequence). CDR3 sequence: CASRPFAQGTNEKLFF. CDR3 nucleotide sequence: TGTGCCAGCAGGCCCTTCGCCCAGGGAACTAATGAAAAACTGTTTTTT.

Notes on this clone: Germline and junction disagree at one end, which may indicate a read error. The rearrangement joins TRBV5-4 to TRBJ2-5; TRBD2 might be the D (5 bases). CDR1 is SGHNT, CDR2 YYREEE, per germline (reference sequence). This CDR3 has 13 amino acids. The CDR3 DNA is TGTGCCAGCACCTTGGGAGCCTCCCAGACCCAGTACTTC. Its translation: CASTLGASQTQYF.

This rearrangement joins TRBV27 to TRBJ2-3; D unresolved. Trimming took 7 bases from V and 3 from J, leaving 20 bases between them. CDR3 length: 16 residues. The germline V gene has CDR1 MNHEY and CDR2 SMNVEV (reference sequence). The CDR3 sequence: CASTDLLRRGTDTQYF. CDR3 in DNA: TGTGCCAGCACCGACTTATTGAGGAGAGGAACAGATACGCAGTATTTT.

The chain links TRBV13 to TRBJ2-6; D not resolved. The CDR3 has 15 amino acids. V was shortened by 3 bases and J by 1 base, with 7 bases between the two germline ends. Germline values: CDR1 PRHDT, CDR2 FYEKMQ (reference sequence). CDR3 DNA sequence: TGTGCCAGCAGCTTGGTGTTTTCTGGGGCCAACGTCCTGACTTTC. As protein: CASSLVFSGANVLTF.

The J gene is TRBJ2-7, the V gene TRBV29-1; D uncertain. Germline V gene sequence: CDR1 SQVTM, CDR2 ANQGSEA. This CDR3 spans 12 amino acids. The V end lost 4 bases, the J end lost 1 base, and 8 bases lay between the germline ends. In DNA, the CDR3 is TGCAGCGTTGTTCATCCATCCTACGAGCAGTACTTC. It specifies CSVVHPSYEQYF.

V is TRBV5-6 and J is TRBJ2-5, with TRBD1 matching 7 bases. The CDR3 runs to 13 residues. V shed 5 bases, J shed 5 bases, and the junction held 6 bases outside the gene matches. Germline-derived CDR1 and CDR2 are SGHDT and YYEEEE. The CDR3 here is CASSFTGVETQYF. For the CDR3, the DNA is TGTGCCAGCAGTTTTACAGGGGTGGAGACCCAGTACTTC.

The chain carries TRBV27 and TRBJ2-3; 7 bases align to TRBD2. Losses at the gene ends were 10 bases for V and 5 bases for J; bases not matched to a gene: 15. The CDR3 covers 15 residues. CDR1 and CDR2 (germline): MNHEY, SMNVEV (reference sequence). The CDR3 coding sequence is TGTGCCACCGGCCGGGGGGACGGGGTGATAGATACGCAGTATTTT. Its translation: CATGRGDGVIDTQYF.

This clone was picked up one time. The gene calls are TRBV2 and TRBJ2-7, with TRBD1 identical over 10 bases. Germline V CDR1 and CDR2: SNHLY, FYNNEI. V dropped 6 bases and J dropped 2; count of bases not matched to a gene: 7. This CDR3 region has 15 residues. CDR3 in DNA: TGTGCCAGCAGATCGAGGACAGGGGGAACCTACGAGCAGTACTTC. It encodes CASRSRTGGTYEQYF.

V usage is TRBV4-1 and J usage is TRBJ1-1, with D perhaps matching TRBD1 (5 bases). Germline CDR1 is MGHRA and CDR2 is YSYEKL. Between the trimmed V and J ends, which lost 4 bases and 3 bases, there was a span of 9 bases. This CDR3 region has 13 residues. CDR3 region: CASSLQVDTEAFF. In DNA, the CDR3 is TGCGCCAGCAGCCTACAGGTGGACACTGAAGCTTTCTTT.

DNA for the CDR3: TGTGCCAGCAGCGCCGATAGTTTATCCCACACAGATACGCAGTATTTT. As protein: CASSADSLSHTDTQYF. The chain combines TRBV9 with TRBJ2-3; D gene uncertain. The germline V gene has CDR1 SGDLS and CDR2 YYNGEE. The CDR3 runs to 16 residues. Trimming took 3 bases from V and 2 from J, leaving 16 bases between them.

This clone was detected only a few times. V gene TRBV7-8 combines with J gene TRBJ2-7, with D perhaps TRBD1 (5 bases). The CDR3 length is 15 residues. The germline gives CDR1 SGHVS, CDR2 FQNEAQ. V was shortened by 3 bases and J by 4 bases, with 16 bases between the two germline ends. CDR3 protein: CASSLGPGQLYEQYF. CDR3 nucleotides: TGTGCCAGCAGCTTGGGCCCCGGACAACTATACGAGCAGTACTTC. Complete variable domain (other parts from reference TRBV7-8 and TRBJ2-7): GAGVSQSPRYKVAKRGQDVALRCDPISGHVSLFWYQQALGQGPEFLTYFQNEAQLDKSGLPSDRFFAERPEGSVSTLKIQRTQQEDSAVYLCASSLGPGQLYEQYFGPGTRLTVT.

The chain has TRBV9 and TRBJ1-3; D remains unclear. The germline V gene has CDR1 SGDLS and CDR2 YYNGEE. The V gene lost 0 bases and the J gene lost 1 base, with 8 bases spanning the gap. The CDR3 is 15 residues long. CDR3 in DNA: TGTGCCAGCAGCGTAGCTATAGGATCTGGAAACACCATATATTTT. Its protein product is CASSVAIGSGNTIYF.

The CDR3 spells CASSEALQGSGYEQYF. In nucleotides, the CDR3 is TGTGCCAGCAGTGAAGCGCTTCAGGGGTCGGGATACGAGCAGTACTTC. V is TRBV6-1 and J is TRBJ2-7; possibly TRBD1 for D (6 bases). Germline CDR1 reads MNHNS; CDR2 reads SASEGT. The CDR3 covers 16 residues. V was trimmed by 0 bases and J by 4 bases, leaving 16 bases between them.

The chain couples TRBV7-2 to TRBJ2-3; 12 bases map to TRBD2. Germline V gene data show CDR1 as SGHTA and CDR2 as FQGNSA. The V and J ends lost 5 bases and 4 bases, in that order; junction bases with no gene match: 7. The CDR3 consists of 16 residues. Written as DNA, the CDR3 is TGTGCCAGCAGCCATCGAGGGACTAGCGGGTCAGATACGCAGTATTTT. Its protein is CASSHRGTSGSDTQYF.

The gene calls are TRBV18 and TRBJ1-1; D is unclear. V lost 3 bases and J 5 bases, leaving 7 bases between the germline ends. In germline, CDR1 is KGHSH, CDR2 LQKENI. The CDR3 is 12 residues long. In DNA form, the CDR3 reads TGTGCCAGCTCACCTTATGGGACTGAAGCTTTCTTT. Its protein product is CASSPYGTEAFF.

This chain uses TRBV30 with TRBJ2-7; 7 nucleotides line up with TRBD1. J lost 3 bases, V lost 2 bases, and 4 bases had no gene match. CDR3 length: 13 amino acids. CDR1 is GTSNPN and CDR2 is SVGIG in the germline V gene (reference sequence). DNA of the CDR3: TGTGCCTGGAGTTTGGGACAGAGCTACGAGCAGTACTTC. Amino acid sequence: CAWSLGQSYEQYF.

The chain is built from TRBV11-2 and TRBJ2-7; maybe TRBD2 (5 bases). V lost 5 bases, J lost 2 bases, and 10 bases lay in between. This CDR3 is 13 amino acids long. Germline values: CDR1 SGHAT, CDR2 FQNNGV. DNA for the CDR3: TGTGCCAGCAGCCAGGACTCAACCTACGAGCAGTACTTC. The encoded protein is CASSQDSTYEQYF.

The table lists this clone with a count of one. This chain uses TRBV5-4 with TRBJ2-1; TRBD1 is a possible D gene (5 bases). Trimming left V 4 bases short and J 4 bases short, with 9 bases between. The CDR3 runs to 13 residues. The germline CDR1 and CDR2 sequences are SGHNT and YYREEE (reference sequence). CDR3: CASSLSGYNEQFF. CDR3 coding DNA: TGTGCCAGCAGCCTGTCAGGGTACAATGAGCAGTTCTTC.

The gene calls are TRBV14 and TRBJ2-7; 7 nucleotides match TRBD1. Germline V gives CDR1 SGHDN, CDR2 FVKESK. V shed 4 bases and J 2 bases; nucleotides not matched to a gene: 8. The CDR3 is 15 residues long. The CDR3 protein is CASSPWDSGAYEQYF. CDR3 coding DNA: TGTGCCAGCAGCCCCTGGGACAGTGGGGCCTACGAGCAGTACTTC.

CDR3 coding DNA: TGTGCCAGCAGCTCGCCGTCCTACGAGCAGTACTTC. Translation gives CASSSPSYEQYF. The chain is built from TRBV16 and TRBJ2-7; D unresolved. Germline V gives CDR1 KGHSY, CDR2 FQNENV. The CDR3 covers 12 residues. V was trimmed by 5 bases and J by 1 base, leaving 6 bases between them.

The V call is TRBV5-1, the J call TRBJ1-1; D is unclear. This CDR3 is built from 14 residues. The germline V gene has CDR1 SGHRS and CDR2 YFSETQ. Trimming took off 4 bases at V and 4 bases at J, with 14 bases between the two ends. The CDR3 DNA reads as TGCGCCAGCAGCCCCTCACCGGGTGGCACTGAAGCTTTCTTT. This gives the protein CASSPSPGGTEAFF.

V usage is TRBV7-8 and J usage is TRBJ2-2, with TRBD2 identical over 8 bases. There are 17 residues in the CDR3. Germline values: CDR1 SGHVS, CDR2 FQNEAQ. The V segment lost 2 bases and the J segment 2 bases; nucleotides outside the gene matches: 7. Here the CDR3 DNA reads TGTGCCAGCAGCTTAAAGGGACTAGGCCTAAACACCGGGGAGCTGTTTTTT. This translates into CASSLKGLGLNTGELFF.

This clone came up a few times. This chain uses TRBV19 with TRBJ1-1; D is perhaps TRBD1 (6 bases). Germline V gene sequence: CDR1 LNHDA, CDR2 SQIVND (reference sequence). Trimming pared 7 bases from V and 6 bases from J, leaving 15 bases between. The length of the CDR3 is 13 residues. CDR3 amino acids: CASIAPKGAEAFF. In DNA form, the CDR3 reads TGTGCCAGTATCGCCCCTAAGGGGGCTGAAGCTTTCTTT.

V usage is TRBV5-4 and J usage is TRBJ1-2; 7 bases align to TRBD1. The CDR3 is 14 residues long. The V segment lost 5 bases and the J segment 4 bases; nucleotides outside the gene matches: 8. Germline V CDR1 and CDR2: SGHNT, YYREEE (reference sequence). The CDR3 region has the DNA TGTGCCAGCAGTAGACAGGGCTATTCCTATGGCTACACCTTC. Amino acid sequence: CASSRQGYSYGYTF.

The V call is TRBV2, the J call TRBJ2-1; 7 bases map to TRBD2. Germline CDR1 SNHLY, CDR2 FYNNEI. The V segment lost 6 bases and the J segment 0 bases; nucleotides outside the gene matches: 14. This CDR3 contains 18 residues. The CDR3 sequence is CASRTLSGKRDSYNEQFF. In nucleotides, the CDR3 is TGTGCCAGCAGGACCCTCTCTGGGAAGCGGGACTCCTACAATGAGCAGTTCTTC.

V is TRBV11-2 and J is TRBJ2-3; TRBD1 matches 8 bases. From germline, CDR1 is SGHAT and CDR2 FQNNGV. Trimming took 5 bases from V and 2 from J; bases not matched to a gene: 3. CDR3 length: 14 amino acids. CDR3 nucleotide sequence: TGTGCCAGCAGCCAGGACAGGGCCACAGATACGCAGTATTTT. The encoded protein is CASSQDRATDTQYF.

The chain employs TRBV27 and TRBJ1-5; a possible D gene is TRBD1 (6 bases). The CDR3 loop spans 16 amino acids. Germline CDR1 reads MNHEY; CDR2 reads SMNVEV (reference sequence). Trimming cost V 5 bases and J 0 bases, with 14 bases left between them. The chain's CDR3 is CASSVPGDNSNQPQHF. CDR3 nucleotide sequence: TGTGCCAGCAGTGTCCCAGGGGATAATAGCAATCAGCCCCAGCATTTT.